This T cell receptor beta chain was documented in a study of OX40 agonist ivuxolimab in advanced cancers. The wider study: The eligibility criteria allowed prior anti-PD-1, anti-PD-L1 or anti-CTLA-4 therapy, and about 40% had some.

Study-wide results and limits: The study found that CD8+ T cells averaged more expanded clones than CD4+.

The repertoire was sequenced with immunoSEQ multiplex PCR; TCRdb's copy has only in-frame clones and lacks some. The sample yields tens of thousands of clones, 91% seen once. Per germline, CDR1 SGHRS and CDR2 YFSETQ. This CDR3 is built from 16 residues. V dropped 4 bases and J dropped 0; count of bases not matched to a gene: 8. To note about this clone: Its specificity is not known.

The input for sequencing was CD4+ or CD8+ T cells sorted from blood, taken in a trial of the OX40 agonist ivuxolimab. This TCR was sampled from an adult with an advanced solid tumor such as melanoma, head and neck, liver or kidney cancer. The rearrangement links TRBV5-1 to TRBJ2-3; 7 nucleotides match TRBD1. The CDR3: CASSTRQGLSTDTQYF. The CDR3 DNA sequence: TGCGCCAGCAGCACCAGACAGGGCCTCAGCACAGATACGCAGTATTTT.